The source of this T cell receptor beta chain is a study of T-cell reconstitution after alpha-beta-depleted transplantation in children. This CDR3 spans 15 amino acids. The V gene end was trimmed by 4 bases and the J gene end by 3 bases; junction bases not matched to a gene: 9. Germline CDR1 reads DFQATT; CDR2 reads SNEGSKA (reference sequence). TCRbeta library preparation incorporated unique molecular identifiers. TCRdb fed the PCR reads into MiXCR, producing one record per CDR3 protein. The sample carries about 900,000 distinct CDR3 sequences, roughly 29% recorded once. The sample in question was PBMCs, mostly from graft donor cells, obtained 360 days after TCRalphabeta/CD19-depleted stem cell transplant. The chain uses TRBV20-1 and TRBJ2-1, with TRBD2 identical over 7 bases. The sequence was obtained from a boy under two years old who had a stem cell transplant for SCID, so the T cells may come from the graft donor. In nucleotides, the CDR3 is TGCAGTGCTATGATCCACTGGGAGGGCTACAATGAGCAGTTCTTC. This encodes CSAMIHWEGYNEQFF.